These T cell receptor beta chains were read from a single sample in a study of regulatory T cells in long-lasting Graves disease. TCRdb re-called the multiplex PCR reads through MiXCR, storing one row per CDR3 protein. The sample lists fewer than 550,000 distinct CDR3 sequences; 20% to 25% were seen once. Sequencing used peripheral blood mononuclear cells (PBMCs), obtained when the disease was refractory, from a patient treated with antithyroid drugs. These receptors were collected from a female donor with Graves disease. Both conserved end residues are part of each CDR3. The order of the fields is J gene, CDR3 length, clone size, D gene, V gene, CDR3 DNA, CDR3 protein. D genes are given only for firm matches. Expanded clones get a size class; other rows say once, few or many, or leave the size out.

j_gene: TRBJ1-5
len: 18
abundance: many
d_gene: TRBD1
v_gene: TRBV28
CDR3nt: TGTGCCAGCAGTTTAAGTCTACAGGGGCCTTATAGCAATCAGCCCCAGCATTTT
CDR3aa: CASSLSLQGPYSNQPQHF

j_gene: TRBJ2-7
len: 15
abundance: many
d_gene: .
v_gene: TRBV2
CDR3nt: TGTGCCAGCAGTGAGTCAATCGGGAGCTCCTACGAGCAGTACTTC
CDR3aa: CASSESIGSSYEQYF

j_gene: TRBJ2-7
len: 13
abundance: .
d_gene: .
v_gene: TRBV7-9
CDR3nt: TGTGCCAGCAGCTTCCCCAGCGTTTACGAGCAGTACTTC
CDR3aa: CASSFPSVYEQYF

j_gene: TRBJ1-1
len: 15
abundance: many
d_gene: .
v_gene: TRBV12-3/TRBV12-4
CDR3nt: TGTGCCAGCAGTCCCACAACAGGTTTGAACACTGAAGCTTTCTTT
CDR3aa: CASSPTTGLNTEAFF

j_gene: TRBJ2-7
len: 17
abundance: .
d_gene: TRBD2
v_gene: TRBV6-1
CDR3nt: TGTGCCAGCAGACGAACACTTAGCGGGGGGGAGGCCTACGAGCAGTACTTC
CDR3aa: CASRRTLSGGEAYEQYF

j_gene: TRBJ1-5
len: 14
abundance: many
d_gene: .
v_gene: TRBV12-3/TRBV12-4
CDR3nt: TGTGCCAGCAGTAAGACCGGCCATAATCAGCCCCAGCATTTT
CDR3aa: CASSKTGHNQPQHF

j_gene: TRBJ1-5
len: 16
abundance: .
d_gene: .
v_gene: TRBV7-6
CDR3nt: TGTGCCAGCAGCTCGGCGCCGGGGCAGAACAATCAGCCCCAGCATTTT
CDR3aa: CASSSAPGQNNQPQHF

j_gene: TRBJ1-1
len: 15
abundance: few
d_gene: .
v_gene: TRBV3-1
CDR3nt: TGTGCCAGCAGCCATGGGGTCTCCCCAATCACTGAAGCTTTCTTT
CDR3aa: CASSHGVSPITEAFF

j_gene: TRBJ1-4
len: 14
abundance: .
d_gene: .
v_gene: TRBV20-1
CDR3nt: TGCAGTGCTGTTGGGGGGGCTGCTAATGAAAAACTGTTTTTT
CDR3aa: CSAVGGAANEKLFF

j_gene: TRBJ2-1
len: 16
abundance: .
d_gene: .
v_gene: TRBV2
CDR3nt: TGTGCCAGCACTGGTCCTTTATCCGGGACGAATAGGGAGCAGTTCTTC
CDR3aa: CASTGPLSGTNREQFF

j_gene: TRBJ1-1
len: 14
abundance: once
d_gene: .
v_gene: TRBV7-3
CDR3nt: TGTGCCAGCAGCCTACGCGCAGGGTACACTGAAGCTTTCTTT
CDR3aa: CASSLRAGYTEAFF

j_gene: TRBJ1-1
len: 15
abundance: few
d_gene: .
v_gene: TRBV3-1
CDR3nt: TGTGCCAGCAGCCAAGAAGTGACAGCCATATCGCAAGCTTTCTTT
CDR3aa: CASSQEVTAISQAFF

j_gene: TRBJ1-4
len: 12
abundance: many
d_gene: .
v_gene: TRBV6-5
CDR3nt: TGTGCCAGCAGTTACAAGGAGGAGGAACTGTTTTTT
CDR3aa: CASSYKEEELFF

j_gene: TRBJ1-2
len: 14
abundance: .
d_gene: TRBD1
v_gene: TRBV5-1
CDR3nt: TGCGCCAGCAGCCCTCTGGACAGGGTAAAGGGCTACACCTTC
CDR3aa: CASSPLDRVKGYTF

j_gene: TRBJ2-2
len: 15
abundance: few
d_gene: .
v_gene: TRBV15
CDR3nt: TGTGCCACCAGCAATAACAGGGAGAACACCGGGGAGCTGTTTTTT
CDR3aa: CATSNNRENTGELFF

j_gene: TRBJ2-1
len: 16
abundance: .
d_gene: TRBD2
v_gene: TRBV7-9
CDR3nt: TGTGCCAGCAGCTTACGGTCCGGGACTAGCGTCAATGAGCAGTTCTTC
CDR3aa: CASSLRSGTSVNEQFF

j_gene: TRBJ1-2
len: 15
abundance: many
d_gene: .
v_gene: TRBV15
CDR3nt: TGTGCCACCAGCAGAGGTGAGAAGACAGGCTATAGCTACACCTTC
CDR3aa: CATSRGEKTGYSYTF

j_gene: TRBJ2-6
len: 16
abundance: few
d_gene: .
v_gene: TRBV6-1
CDR3nt: TGTGCCAGCAGTGCGGTGCCAGAGGGTGGGGCCAACGTCCTGACTTTC
CDR3aa: CASSAVPEGGANVLTF

j_gene: TRBJ2-3
len: 16
abundance: few
d_gene: .
v_gene: TRBV6-2/TRBV6-3
CDR3nt: TGTGCCAGCACCGGGACGTGGGGGGCGAGCACAGATACGCAGTATTTT
CDR3aa: CASTGTWGASTDTQYF

j_gene: TRBJ1-2
len: 16
abundance: many
d_gene: TRBD1
v_gene: TRBV2
CDR3nt: TGTGCCAGCAGAGGATCCAGGACAGGGGGGACCTATGGCTACACCTTC
CDR3aa: CASRGSRTGGTYGYTF

j_gene: TRBJ1-1
len: 10
abundance: .
d_gene: .
v_gene: TRBV29-1
CDR3nt: TGCAGCGTTGAACAGGGGGAAGCTTTCTTT
CDR3aa: CSVEQGEAFF

j_gene: TRBJ2-7
len: 14
abundance: .
d_gene: TRBD1
v_gene: TRBV6-1
CDR3nt: TGTGCCAGCAGACCCGGGACAGGGTTCAACGAGCAGTACTTC
CDR3aa: CASRPGTGFNEQYF

j_gene: TRBJ1-1
len: 13
abundance: few
d_gene: .
v_gene: TRBV29-1
CDR3nt: TGCAGCGTTGAGGTTGGTGTGAACACTGAAGCTTTCTTT
CDR3aa: CSVEVGVNTEAFF

j_gene: TRBJ1-2
len: 15
abundance: .
d_gene: TRBD1
v_gene: TRBV5-1
CDR3nt: TGCGCCAGCAGCGGATCGACAGGGAGAAACTATGGCTACACCTTC
CDR3aa: CASSGSTGRNYGYTF

j_gene: TRBJ2-2
len: 13
abundance: .
d_gene: .
v_gene: TRBV29-1
CDR3nt: TGCAGCGTTGAAATCGGGGCTCACGGGGAGCTGTTTTTT
CDR3aa: CSVEIGAHGELFF

j_gene: TRBJ2-1
len: 17
abundance: .
d_gene: .
v_gene: TRBV5-4
CDR3nt: TGTGCCAGCAGCTTGGCGATACAGGTCAGCTCCTACAATGAGCAGTTCTTC
CDR3aa: CASSLAIQVSSYNEQFF

j_gene: TRBJ1-2
len: 14
abundance: .
d_gene: .
v_gene: TRBV5-1
CDR3nt: TGCGCCAGCAGCTTGGCCGCGGACTACTATGGCTACACCTTC
CDR3aa: CASSLAADYYGYTF

j_gene: TRBJ1-2
len: 13
abundance: many
d_gene: .
v_gene: TRBV12-3/TRBV12-4
CDR3nt: TGTGCCAGCAGTTGGGGGCTTAAAAATGGCTACACCTTC
CDR3aa: CASSWGLKNGYTF

j_gene: TRBJ2-5
len: 14
abundance: many
d_gene: .
v_gene: TRBV7-2
CDR3nt: TGTGCCAGCAGCTTAAACTTGGGAGAAGAGACCCAGTACTTC
CDR3aa: CASSLNLGEETQYF

j_gene: TRBJ1-5
len: 18
abundance: many
d_gene: TRBD1
v_gene: TRBV12-3/TRBV12-4
CDR3nt: TGTGCCAGCAGTGTCCTCTATTCGGACAGGGATTGGAATCAGCCCCAGCATTTT
CDR3aa: CASSVLYSDRDWNQPQHF

j_gene: TRBJ2-2
len: 14
abundance: .
d_gene: .
v_gene: TRBV11-3
CDR3nt: TGTGCCAGCAGCCCCCCGGCGAACACCGGGGAGCTGTTTTTT
CDR3aa: CASSPPANTGELFF

j_gene: TRBJ2-5
len: 16
abundance: .
d_gene: .
v_gene: TRBV3-1
CDR3nt: TGTGCCAGCAGCCAAGATTTGATCCCAACAAGTGAGACCCAGTACTTC
CDR3aa: CASSQDLIPTSETQYF

j_gene: TRBJ2-3
len: 17
abundance: .
d_gene: TRBD1
v_gene: TRBV28
CDR3nt: TGTGCCAGCAGTAGCCTCGAGTCAGGGGGTGTTTCAGATACGCAGTATTTT
CDR3aa: CASSSLESGGVSDTQYF

j_gene: TRBJ1-2
len: 14
abundance: many
d_gene: .
v_gene: TRBV11-1
CDR3nt: TGTGCCAGCAGCTTACGACGGGATTTCTATGGCTACACCTTC
CDR3aa: CASSLRRDFYGYTF

j_gene: TRBJ2-3
len: 15
abundance: few
d_gene: .
v_gene: TRBV7-2
CDR3nt: TGTGCCAGCAGCTTAGGCACAGGGTTCACAGATACGCAGTATTTT
CDR3aa: CASSLGTGFTDTQYF

j_gene: TRBJ1-2
len: 15
abundance: few
d_gene: TRBD1
v_gene: TRBV12-3/TRBV12-4
CDR3nt: TGTGCCAGCAGCGACTTAATAAGGGGACAGGATGGCTACACCTTC
CDR3aa: CASSDLIRGQDGYTF

j_gene: TRBJ1-2
len: 14
abundance: many
d_gene: .
v_gene: TRBV6-5
CDR3nt: TGTGCCAGCAGTTACTCGGACACCCACTATGGCTACACCTTC
CDR3aa: CASSYSDTHYGYTF

j_gene: TRBJ1-2
len: 16
abundance: many
d_gene: TRBD1
v_gene: TRBV11-2
CDR3nt: TGTGCCAGCAGCTTACGACCTGCTGACAGGGACTATGGCTACACCTTC
CDR3aa: CASSLRPADRDYGYTF

j_gene: TRBJ2-7
len: 14
abundance: many
d_gene: TRBD2
v_gene: TRBV19
CDR3nt: TGTGCCAGTAGTATATCTAGCGGGAGCTACGAGCAGTACTTC
CDR3aa: CASSISSGSYEQYF

j_gene: TRBJ2-3
len: 12
abundance: .
d_gene: .
v_gene: TRBV28
CDR3nt: TGTGCCAGCAGTTCGGGCACAGATACGCAGTATTTT
CDR3aa: CASSSGTDTQYF

j_gene: TRBJ1-5
len: 15
abundance: few
d_gene: .
v_gene: TRBV27
CDR3nt: TGTGCCAGCAGTCCCATAGGGTATGGCAATCAGCCCCAGCATTTT
CDR3aa: CASSPIGYGNQPQHF

j_gene: TRBJ2-7
len: 15
abundance: many
d_gene: .
v_gene: TRBV6-5
CDR3nt: TGTGCCAGCAGTTGGGGGCTGGGGCCTACCTACGAGCAGTACTTC
CDR3aa: CASSWGLGPTYEQYF

j_gene: TRBJ1-3
len: 14
abundance: few
d_gene: .
v_gene: TRBV10-3
CDR3nt: TGTGCCATCAGGCCACAGGACTCTGGAAACACCATATATTTT
CDR3aa: CAIRPQDSGNTIYF

j_gene: TRBJ1-2
len: 15
abundance: few
d_gene: .
v_gene: TRBV7-9
CDR3nt: TGTGCCAGCAGCCCTCAGGCAGGGCCAGCTTATGGCTACACCTTC
CDR3aa: CASSPQAGPAYGYTF

j_gene: TRBJ1-2
len: 15
abundance: many
d_gene: TRBD1
v_gene: TRBV6-9
CDR3nt: TGTGCCAGCAGTTACTCTACAGGGGGTCGACGTGGCTACACCTTC
CDR3aa: CASSYSTGGRRGYTF

j_gene: TRBJ2-7
len: 17
abundance: many
d_gene: TRBD2
v_gene: TRBV7-6
CDR3nt: TGTGCCAGCAGCTCTGGCTCCGGGACTAGCGGGAGGAACGAGCAGTACTTC
CDR3aa: CASSSGSGTSGRNEQYF

j_gene: TRBJ1-2
len: 12
abundance: many
d_gene: TRBD1
v_gene: TRBV29-1
CDR3nt: TGCAGCGTCGGACAGGGGGGCTATGGCTACACCTTC
CDR3aa: CSVGQGGYGYTF

j_gene: TRBJ1-3
len: 15
abundance: many
d_gene: .
v_gene: TRBV28
CDR3nt: TGTGCCAGCAGCCCTTCGGATCCCTCCGGAAACACCATATATTTT
CDR3aa: CASSPSDPSGNTIYF

j_gene: TRBJ2-3
len: 12
abundance: .
d_gene: .
v_gene: TRBV28
CDR3nt: TGTGCCAGCAGTTCCCCTCTTAGTGGGCAGTATTTT
CDR3aa: CASSSPLSGQYF

j_gene: TRBJ2-5
len: 14
abundance: many
d_gene: .
v_gene: TRBV28
CDR3nt: TGTGCCAGCAGTCCGTCGGAACTCGGGGAGACCCAGTACTTC
CDR3aa: CASSPSELGETQYF

j_gene: TRBJ1-5
len: 14
abundance: .
d_gene: TRBD1
v_gene: TRBV6-5
CDR3nt: TGTGCCAGCAGTTCCGGGACAGTCAATCAGCCCCAGCATTTT
CDR3aa: CASSSGTVNQPQHF

j_gene: TRBJ1-2
len: 17
abundance: many
d_gene: .
v_gene: TRBV15
CDR3nt: TGTGCCACTAGCAGAGAGGGTATCGAGGTCGCGATCGGTGGCTACACCTTC
CDR3aa: CATSREGIEVAIGGYTF